These 9 T cell receptor beta chains share one sample of origin, sequenced in a study of OX40 agonist ivuxolimab in advanced cancers. Sequenced by immunoSEQ multiplex PCR; TCRdb stores in-frame clones only, minus some. The profile shows about 82,000 clones, over 80% of them singletons. The sequencing here drew on CD4+ or CD8+ T cells sorted from blood, taken in a trial of the OX40 agonist ivuxolimab. Every receptor here comes from an adult with an advanced solid tumor such as melanoma, head and neck, liver or kidney cancer.

The chain couples TRBV7-3 to TRBJ1-1, with unresolved D. The CDR3 loop spans 13 amino acids. V dropped 2 bases and J dropped 1 base, with 5 bases sitting between them. The V gene's germline CDR1 is SGHTA and CDR2 FQGTGA. CDR3 nucleotide sequence: TGTGCCAGCAGCTTATCAGGGAACACTGAAGCTTTCTTT. It is translated as CASSLSGNTEAFF.

This chain connects TRBV5-8 to TRBJ2-7, with TRBD2 matching 15 bases. The CDR3 spans 16 residues. With 4 bases clipped from V and 6 bases from J, the junction kept 8 bases outside the gene matches. From germline, CDR1 is SGHTS and CDR2 YDEGEE. CDR3: CASSKRTSGGVVEQYF. The CDR3 DNA is TGTGCCAGCAGCAAAAGGACTAGCGGGGGGGTTGTCGAGCAGTACTTC.

The chain recombines TRBV5-1 with TRBJ2-2, with 8 positions matching TRBD2. Trimming took 4 bases from V and 1 from J; bases not matched to a gene: 6. Looked up from germline, CDR1 is SGHRS and CDR2 is YFSETQ. This CDR3 comprises 16 residues. CDR3 coding DNA: TGCGCCAGCAGCCCCCTTGCGGGGGGGAACACCGGGGAGCTGTTTTTT. This sequence encodes CASSPLAGGNTGELFF.

The chain combines TRBV5-1 with TRBJ2-5, with TRBD1 matching over 10 bases. After removal of 4 bases from V and 3 bases from J, the junction contained 6 bases not matched to a gene. The CDR3 is 15 residues long. Germline CDR1 and CDR2: SGHRS and YFSETQ. The DNA of the CDR3 is TGCGCCAGCAGCCCGGGACAGGGGACGAAAGAGACCCAGTACTTC. It translates to CASSPGQGTKETQYF.

The rearrangement uses TRBV7-2 and TRBJ1-4; 10 nucleotides match TRBD1. The germline V gene encodes CDR1 SGHTA and CDR2 FQGNSA. The V gene end was trimmed by 5 bases and the J gene end by 8 bases; junction bases not matched to a gene: 8. This CDR3 comprises 15 residues. Here the CDR3 DNA reads TGTGCCAGCAGCCGCCCGGGACAGGGGAAGGAAAAACTGTTTTTT. This sequence encodes CASSRPGQGKEKLFF. The full variable domain, in which reference TRBV7-2 and TRBJ1-4 provide the parts outside the CDR3, is GAGVSQSPSNKVTEKGKDVELRCDPISGHTALYWYRQSLGQGLEFLIYFQGNSAPDKSGLPSDRFSAERTGGSVSTLTIQRTQQEDSAVYLCASSRPGQGKEKLFFGSGTQLSVL.

The chain recombines TRBV6-5 with TRBJ1-5; no clear D gene. CDR3 length equals 14 residues. Trimming left V 4 bases short and J 5 bases short, with 12 bases between. The germline V gene encodes CDR1 MNHEY and CDR2 SVGAGI. The CDR3 DNA follows: TGTGCCAGCAGTTTTGGGTGGAACCATCAGCCCCAGCATTTT. This encodes CASSFGWNHQPQHF.

In its sample, this clone was seen once. The chain has TRBV5-1 and TRBJ2-5; 7 nucleotides agree with TRBD1. This CDR3 has 16 residues. In germline, CDR1 is SGHRS, CDR2 YFSETQ. V trimming: 0 bases; J trimming: 1 base; junction bases outside the gene matches: 6. CDR3: CASSLAGTEGQETQYF. The CDR3 DNA follows: TGCGCCAGCAGCTTGGCCGGGACAGAGGGCCAAGAGACCCAGTACTTC.

The J gene is TRBJ1-1, the V gene TRBV7-9; 7 nucleotides align to TRBD1. The ends lost 5 bases at V and 10 bases at J; junction bases unmatched: 7. The CDR3 is 12 residues long. The germline CDR1 and CDR2 sequences are SEHNR and FQNEAQ (reference sequence). DNA for the CDR3: TGTGCCAGCAGCCCCCAGGGGGAAGCAGCTTTCTTT. Protein: CASSPQGEAAFF.

This chain links TRBV5-1 with TRBJ2-3, with D perhaps matching TRBD1 (6 bases). CDR1 is SGHRS and CDR2 is YFSETQ in the germline V gene. Between the trimmed V and J ends, which lost 0 bases and 0 bases, there was a span of 11 bases. The length of the CDR3 is 16 residues. This CDR3 reads CASSLGTDTSTDTQYF. The CDR3 nucleotides are TGCGCCAGCAGCTTGGGGACAGACACTAGCACAGATACGCAGTATTTT.